This TCR beta chain was captured by sequencing in a study of T cell changes during pregnancy in multiple sclerosis. Germline V gene data show CDR1 as GTSNPN and CDR2 as SVGIG (reference sequence). The CDR3 loop spans 16 amino acids. The V gene end was trimmed by 2 bases and the J gene end by 4 bases; junction bases not matched to a gene: 7. Profiled with immunoSEQ multiplex PCR; TCRdb holds only in-frame clones, not every one. The data contain roughly 90,000 clones, roughly 93% of them singletons. J is TRBJ2-1 and V is TRBV30, with TRBD2 matching over 11 bases. The sample consisted of peripheral blood, taken in the third trimester of pregnancy. The TCR sequence derives from a female donor with multiple sclerosis, enrolled in a pregnancy study. The chain's CDR3 is CAWSPWPSGGYNEQFF. The DNA for the CDR3 is TGTGCCTGGAGTCCCTGGCCTAGCGGGGGGTACAATGAGCAGTTCTTC.